This record covers a single TCR beta chain. Its specificity is not known. The PCR had 60 Vbeta and 13 Jbeta primers. Libraries were prepared by immunoSEQ multiplex PCR; TCRdb keeps only in-frame clonotypes and omits some of them. The listing contains approximately 120,000 clones. This sample was taken from a study of cytomegalovirus exposure and HLA in healthy donors. Donors were nominally healthy when sampled, though unrecorded immune exposures were likely. Trimming removed 6 bases at V and 9 bases at J, with 12 bases between. CDR1 is SNHLY and CDR2 is FYNNEI in the germline V gene. The length of the CDR3 is 13 residues. Study-wide results and limits: Some public TCRs appeared in many individuals, while most sequences were rare. Both high specificity and high sensitivity reportedly marked the classifier's diagnosis of cytomegalovirus status. The Asian-associated ancestry cluster reportedly had fewer N-insertions than the approximately 630-donor mean in a later analysis.

The source is a man younger than 30 in good health and CMV-seronegative. The source material was PBMCs. V usage is TRBV2 and J usage is TRBJ1-6; perhaps TRBD1 as D (6 bases). In DNA, the CDR3 is TGTGCCAGCAGCCCAGGGGTGGGTTCACCCCTCCACTTT. Residues: CASSPGVGSPLHF.